Shown below are 19 T cell receptor beta chains from a single sample sequenced in a study of regulatory T cells in long-lasting Graves disease. Indicated time point: newly diagnosed GD, antithyroid drugs for less than 3 months. From RNA extracted from PBMCs, the TCR library was made. The authors built TCR beta libraries using iRepertoire HTBI primers and Arm-PCR of CDR3 regions. In TCRdb, the multiplex PCR reads were re-called with MiXCR into one record per CDR3 protein. The repertoire includes hundreds of thousands of distinct CDR3 sequences, more than 15% of them detected once, and around 25% sits in the top ten. This sample was shared with a second study, whose subject was T cells in Graves' hyperthyroidism and ophthalmopathy.

Sample: peripheral blood mononuclear cells (PBMCs), taken at new diagnosis, from a patient treated with antithyroid drugs. These receptors originate from a woman aged 40-60 years with Graves disease.

The chain uses TRBV19 and TRBJ2-3, with D perhaps matching TRBD2 (6 bases). The CDR3 is made up of 17 amino acids. Between the trimmed V and J ends, which lost 7 bases and 1 base, there was a span of 21 bases. The germline gives CDR1 LNHDA, CDR2 SQIVND (reference sequence). CDR3 sequence: CASTPQWGTWGTDTQYF. The CDR3, as DNA: TGTGCCAGTACCCCTCAATGGGGGACTTGGGGCACAGATACGCAGTATTTT.

This clonotype occurred a few times. This chain uses TRBV6-2 or TRBV6-3 with TRBJ1-3; no clear D. Germline V CDR1 and CDR2: MNHEY, SVGEGT. This CDR3 is built from 17 residues. The V gene lost 2 bases and the J gene lost 0 bases, with 14 bases spanning the gap. The CDR3: CASSYRAGAFSGNTIYF. The CDR3 DNA reads TGTGCCAGCAGTTACCGCGCTGGAGCGTTCTCTGGAAACACCATATATTTT.

This sequence joins TRBV2 and TRBJ1-4; possible D gene TRBD1, 5 bases. This CDR3 is 15 amino acids long. The germline CDR1 and CDR2 sequences are SNHLY and FYNNEI. V was trimmed by 4 bases and J by 3 bases, leaving 12 bases between them. In DNA, the CDR3 is TGTGCCAGCAGTGTCAGACAGACTGCTAATGAAAAACTGTTTTTT. It codes for CASSVRQTANEKLFF. Together with reference TRBV2 and TRBJ1-4, the CDR3 gives the full variable domain: EPEVTQTPSHQVTQMGQEVILRCVPISNHLYFYWYRQILGQKVEFLVSFYNNEISEKSEIFDDQFSVERPDGSNFTLKIRSTKLEDSAMYFCASSVRQTANEKLFFGSGTQLSVL.

This clonotype showed up many times. The genes are TRBV19 and TRBJ1-5; D gene uncertain. The ends were cut back, 6 bases at V and 0 bases at J, with 18 bases in the middle. Germline V gene sequence: CDR1 LNHDA, CDR2 SQIVND (reference sequence). The CDR3 is 17 residues long. CDR3 sequence reads: CASSILLPGPSNQPQHF. Written as DNA, the CDR3 is TGTGCCAGTAGCATACTCCTGCCAGGACCTAGCAATCAGCCCCAGCATTTT.

V and J are TRBV30 and TRBJ2-5; a possible D gene is TRBD2 (6 bases). The CDR3 totals 13 residues. V was pared by 5 bases and J by 1 base, with 11 bases between. The germline V gene has CDR1 GTSNPN and CDR2 SVGIG (reference sequence). The CDR3 coding sequence is TGTGCCTGGGCTCGGGACTCCCAAGAGACCCAGTACTTC. It translates to CAWARDSQETQYF.

V usage is TRBV6-2 or TRBV6-3 and J usage is TRBJ2-6; TRBD2 is a possible D gene (6 bases). Germline assignment: CDR1 MNHEY and CDR2 SVGEGT. The V and J ends lost 5 bases and 4 bases respectively, with 18 bases between them. CDR3 length: 17 residues. The CDR3 DNA sequence: TGTGCCAGCAGTCGGGACTCCGGAAGGTTAGGGGCCAACGTCCTGACTTTC. It encodes CASSRDSGRLGANVLTF.

This clonotype appeared many times. The gene calls are TRBV7-8 and TRBJ2-7; the D gene is possibly TRBD1 (6 bases). The germline V gene encodes CDR1 SGHVS and CDR2 FQNEAQ. The CDR3 contains 16 residues. V was clipped by 5 bases and J by 2 bases, with 19 bases between them. DNA of the CDR3: TGTGCCAGCAGCCGTGGACGGGACATATACACCTACGAGCAGTACTTC. The encoded protein is CASSRGRDIYTYEQYF. Full variable domain (rest looked up from reference TRBV7-8 and TRBJ2-7): GAGVSQSPRYKVAKRGQDVALRCDPISGHVSLFWYQQALGQGPEFLTYFQNEAQLDKSGLPSDRFFAERPEGSVSTLKIQRTQQEDSAVYLCASSRGRDIYTYEQYFGPGTRLTVT.

A few counts support this clonotype. This sequence joins TRBV4-1 and TRBJ2-7; 8 nucleotides line up with TRBD2. J lost 5 bases, V lost 1 base, and 10 bases had no gene match. CDR1 MGHRA and CDR2 YSYEKL come from the germline V gene. CDR3 length equals 16 residues. CDR3 region: CASSQGRWTSNNEQYF. DNA for the CDR3: TGCGCCAGCAGCCAAGGCCGCTGGACTAGCAACAACGAGCAGTACTTC.

This clonotype was seen at least ten times. This chain links TRBV27 with TRBJ2-5; 9 bases align to TRBD1. The CDR3 contains 16 residues. The germline gives CDR1 MNHEY, CDR2 SMNVEV (reference sequence). The J segment lost 2 bases and the V segment lost 2 bases, leaving 6 bases of the junction unmatched. The CDR3 DNA reads TGTGCCAGCAGTTTACTTGCCGGGACAGGGCAAGAGACCCAGTACTTC. As protein: CASSLLAGTGQETQYF.

The chain couples TRBV4-1 to TRBJ1-1, with a tentative D call TRBD1 (6 bases). This CDR3 is built from 15 residues. V lost 3 bases, J lost 6 bases, and 17 bases lay in between. Germline CDR1 is MGHRA and CDR2 is YSYEKL. CDR3 sequence: CASSQPRDNLPEAFF. The CDR3 coding sequence is TGCGCCAGCAGCCAGCCCCGGGACAACTTGCCTGAAGCTTTCTTT.

This clonotype has at least ten counts. The chain combines TRBV2 with TRBJ1-5; D is possibly TRBD1 (5 bases). Germline V gene sequence: CDR1 SNHLY, CDR2 FYNNEI. The CDR3 runs 14 residues. Trimming took off 0 bases at V and 2 bases at J, with 5 bases between the two ends. The CDR3 region is CASSEAGGNQPQHF. The CDR3, as DNA: TGTGCCAGCAGTGAAGCGGGGGGCAATCAGCCCCAGCATTTT.

With regard to this clonotype: Its ends do not fully match the called genes, so a read error is possible. This chain connects TRBV9 to TRBJ1-2; 7 nucleotides agree with TRBD1. Germline CDR1 reads SGDLS; CDR2 reads YYNGEE. The CDR3 has 13 residues. CDR3 coding DNA: TGTGCCAGCAGCGAAGAACAGGGGCCTGGCCACACCTTC. The encoded protein is CASSEEQGPGHTF.

This clonotype was counted only a few times. The chain's CDR3 is CATMGRPNTGELFF. The CDR3 DNA follows: TGTGCGACGATGGGCCGACCGAACACCGGGGAGCTGTTTTTT. The chain carries TRBV10-3 and TRBJ2-2; D unclear. The CDR3 runs to 14 residues. In germline, CDR1 is ENHRY, CDR2 SYGVKD.

The chain employs TRBV12-3 or TRBV12-4 and TRBJ1-1; TRBD1 might be the D (5 bases). V lost 4 bases, J lost 10 bases, and 19 bases lay in between. The CDR3 extends over 14 amino acids. The CDR3 sequence is CASSSGNQGGGAFF. CDR3 sequence (DNA): TGTGCCAGCAGTTCTGGGAATCAGGGCGGGGGAGCTTTCTTT.

This clonotype has only one observation. J is TRBJ1-3 and V is TRBV9; D remains ambiguous. Between the trimmed V and J ends, which lost 4 bases and 0 bases, there was a span of 17 bases. Looked up from germline, CDR1 is SGDLS and CDR2 is YYNGEE. There are 17 residues in the CDR3. The CDR3 DNA follows: TGTGCCAGCAGCCCTCACTTGGACCCGCACTCTGGAAACACCATATATTTT. It yields the protein CASSPHLDPHSGNTIYF.

This clonotype was picked up many times. One junction end disagrees with the germline gene, perhaps due to a read error. The CDR3 region is CASRGGQGTRTGELFF. The CDR3 bases are TGTGCCAGCAGGGGGGGACAGGGGACTCGGACCGGGGAACTGTTTTTT. This chain uses TRBV2 with TRBJ2-2, with 10 bases lining up with TRBD1. Germline loops: CDR1 SNHLY, CDR2 FYNNEI. This CDR3 spans 16 amino acids.

The chain has TRBV9 and TRBJ1-2, with a weak D call TRBD1 (5 bases). V was trimmed by 0 bases and J by 13 bases, leaving 13 bases between them. CDR3 size: 12 residues. Germline CDR1 reads SGDLS; CDR2 reads YYNGEE. The DNA of the CDR3 is TGTGCCAGCAGCGTAGGGGGACGGCCTCTCACCTTC. Residues: CASSVGGRPLTF.

This clonotype was found many times. V is TRBV6-1 and J is TRBJ2-7; 10 bases fit TRBD2. CDR3 size: 14 residues. V dropped 7 bases and J dropped 4; count of bases not matched to a gene: 7. Germline V gene sequence: CDR1 MNHNS, CDR2 SASEGT. This CDR3 is CASKEWTSGYEQYF. The CDR3 DNA reads TGTGCCAGCAAGGAGTGGACTAGCGGTTACGAGCAGTACTTC.

The table lists this clonotype with many counts. The rearrangement joins TRBV3-1 to TRBJ1-2; 11 bases agree with TRBD1. The V gene end was trimmed by 3 bases and the J gene end by 7 bases; junction bases not matched to a gene: 1. Germline lookup yields CDR1 LGHDT and CDR2 YNNKEL (reference sequence). CDR3 length: 13 amino acids. The CDR3 coding sequence is TGTGCCAGCAGCCAGGGACAGGGGGGTGGCTACACCTTC. Translating it yields CASSQGQGGGYTF.